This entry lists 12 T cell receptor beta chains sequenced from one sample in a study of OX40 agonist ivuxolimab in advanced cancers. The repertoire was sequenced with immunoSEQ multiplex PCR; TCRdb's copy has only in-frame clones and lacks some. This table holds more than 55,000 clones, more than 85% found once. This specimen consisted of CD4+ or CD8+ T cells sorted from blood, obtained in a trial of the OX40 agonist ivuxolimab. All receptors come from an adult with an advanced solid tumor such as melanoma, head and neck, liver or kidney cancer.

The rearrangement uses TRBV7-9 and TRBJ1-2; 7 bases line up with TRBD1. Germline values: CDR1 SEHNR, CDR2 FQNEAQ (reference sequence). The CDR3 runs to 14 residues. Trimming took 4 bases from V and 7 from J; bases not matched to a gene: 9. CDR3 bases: TGTGCCAGCAGCTCATCAGGGGGAACCTGTGGCTACACCTTC. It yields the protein CASSSSGGTCGYTF.

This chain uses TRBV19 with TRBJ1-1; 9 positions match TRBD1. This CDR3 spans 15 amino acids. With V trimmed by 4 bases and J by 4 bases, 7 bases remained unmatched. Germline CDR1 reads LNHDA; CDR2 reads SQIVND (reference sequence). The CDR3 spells CASSTVDRGGTEAFF. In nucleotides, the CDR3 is TGTGCCAGTAGTACCGTGGACAGGGGTGGCACTGAAGCTTTCTTT.

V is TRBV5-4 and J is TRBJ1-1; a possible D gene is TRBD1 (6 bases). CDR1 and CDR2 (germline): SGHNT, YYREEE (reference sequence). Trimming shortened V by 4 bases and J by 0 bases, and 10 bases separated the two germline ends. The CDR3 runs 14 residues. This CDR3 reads CASSQGQLNTEAFF. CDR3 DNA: TGTGCCAGCAGCCAAGGACAGTTGAACACTGAAGCTTTCTTT.

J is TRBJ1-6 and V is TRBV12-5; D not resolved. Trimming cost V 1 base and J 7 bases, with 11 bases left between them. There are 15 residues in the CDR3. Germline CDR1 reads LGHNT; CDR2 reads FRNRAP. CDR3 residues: CASGLEADGNSPLHF. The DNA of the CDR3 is TGTGCTAGTGGTTTGGAAGCAGATGGAAATTCACCCCTCCACTTT.

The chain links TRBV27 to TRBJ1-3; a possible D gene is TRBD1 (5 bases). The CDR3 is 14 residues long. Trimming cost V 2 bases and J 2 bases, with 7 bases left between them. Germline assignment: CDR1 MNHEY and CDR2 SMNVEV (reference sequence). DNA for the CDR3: TGTGCCAGCAGTTTAGGGGGAACTGGAAACACCATATATTTT. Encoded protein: CASSLGGTGNTIYF.

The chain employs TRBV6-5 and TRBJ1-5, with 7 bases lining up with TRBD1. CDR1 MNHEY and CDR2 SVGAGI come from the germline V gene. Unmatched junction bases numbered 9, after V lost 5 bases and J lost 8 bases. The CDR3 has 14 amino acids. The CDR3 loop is CASSRSGQPKPQHF. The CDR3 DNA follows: TGTGCCAGCAGTCGTTCGGGACAGCCTAAGCCCCAGCATTTT.

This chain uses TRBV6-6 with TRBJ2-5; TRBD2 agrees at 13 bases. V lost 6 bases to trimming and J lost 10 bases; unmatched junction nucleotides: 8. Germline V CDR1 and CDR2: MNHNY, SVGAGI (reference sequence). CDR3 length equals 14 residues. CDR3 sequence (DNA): TGTGCCAGCAGCAACCGGACTAGCGGGGGAGGCCAGTACTTC. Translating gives CASSNRTSGGGQYF.

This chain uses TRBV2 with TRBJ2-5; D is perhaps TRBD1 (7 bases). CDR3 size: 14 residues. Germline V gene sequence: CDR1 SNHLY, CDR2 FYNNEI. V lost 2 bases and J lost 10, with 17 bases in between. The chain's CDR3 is CASSEQGGLLDQYF. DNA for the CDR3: TGTGCCAGCAGTGAACAGGGGGGCTTGTTGGACCAGTACTTC.

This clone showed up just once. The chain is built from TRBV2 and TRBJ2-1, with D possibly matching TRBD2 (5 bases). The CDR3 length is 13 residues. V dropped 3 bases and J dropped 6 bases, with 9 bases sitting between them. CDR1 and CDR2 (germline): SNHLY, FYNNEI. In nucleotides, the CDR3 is TGTGCCAGCAGTGAGTTAGCGAGCAATGAGCAGTTCTTC. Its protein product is CASSELASNEQFF.

CDR3 region: CASSQEWGRGIDEQYF. CDR3 nucleotides: TGTGCCAGCAGCCAAGAATGGGGGCGGGGAATCGACGAGCAGTACTTC. The rearrangement joins TRBV4-2 to TRBJ2-7; D is perhaps TRBD1 or TRBD2 (6 bases each). The ends were cut back, 0 bases at V and 5 bases at J, with 17 bases in the middle. The CDR3 spans 16 residues. Per the germline V gene, CDR1 is LGHNA and CDR2 is YNFKEQ.

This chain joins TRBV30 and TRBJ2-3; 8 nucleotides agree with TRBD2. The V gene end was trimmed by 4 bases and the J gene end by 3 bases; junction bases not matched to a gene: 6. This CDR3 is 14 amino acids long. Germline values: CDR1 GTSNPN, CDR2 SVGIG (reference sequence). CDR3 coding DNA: TGTGCCTGGACTCGGGGGGGCCAGACAGATACGCAGTATTTT. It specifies CAWTRGGQTDTQYF.

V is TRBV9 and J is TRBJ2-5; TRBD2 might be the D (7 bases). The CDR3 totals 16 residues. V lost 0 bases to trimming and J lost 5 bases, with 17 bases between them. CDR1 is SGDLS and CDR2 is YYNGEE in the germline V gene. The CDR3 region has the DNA TGTGCCAGCAGCGTAGCTCAGCAGGGGAGGGATGAGACCCAGTACTTC. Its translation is CASSVAQQGRDETQYF.